These T cell receptor beta chains were read from a single sample in a study of T cells after yellow fever vaccination. MiXCR, applied by TCRdb to the 5' RACE reads, yields one record per CDR3 protein. The repertoire holds approximately 300,000 distinct CDR3 sequences, with around 10% as singletons. Material: CD4+ T cells sorted from PBMCs, obtained 45 days after the yellow fever booster vaccination. The receptor source for this set is a man between 18 and 29 years old who received the YFV17D yellow fever vaccine. Both conserved end residues are part of each CDR3. D genes are given only for firm matches. Clone size is not always given. Where it is, it says once, few, many or a class for expanded clones.

abundance | j_gene | d_gene | v_gene | CDR3nt | CDR3aa
NA | TRBJ1-1 | NA | TRBV7-9 | TGTGCCAGCAGCTTAGACATGTTTAACCCAACTGATGCTTTCTTT | CASSLDMFNPTDAFF
few | TRBJ2-4 | NA | TRBV4-1 | TGCGCCAGCAGCCAAGCGGAGAGGGAAGGGGTTCCCACCAAAAACATTCAGTACTTC | CASSQAEREGVPTKNIQYF
few | TRBJ2-1 | TRBD2 | TRBV4-3 | TGCGCCAGCAGCCATGCCTCCCGCCCCGGGACTAGCGGCGGCAATGAGCAGTTCTTC | CASSHASRPGTSGGNEQFF
NA | TRBJ2-1 | NA | TRBV20-1 | TGCAGTGCGACCGGGGCAGTACCCCAGGTGGAGCAGTTCTTC | CSATGAVPQVEQFF
few | TRBJ1-2 | NA | TRBV12-3/TRBV12-4 | TGTGCCAGCAGTTTACGACAGTGGAATGGCTACACCTTC | CASSLRQWNGYTF
many | TRBJ2-1 | TRBD1 | TRBV5-1 | TGCGCCAGCAGCATGACAGGGTTTGAAATTAATGAGCAGTTCTTC | CASSMTGFEINEQFF
NA | TRBJ2-3 | TRBD2 | TRBV18 | TGTGCCAGCTCAGTACGTAGCGGGGGGAACACAGATACGCAGTATTTT | CASSVRSGGNTDTQYF
few | TRBJ1-1 | NA | TRBV5-1 | TGCGCCAGCAGCCCCGGGCAGACGGGGACTGAAGCTTTCTTT | CASSPGQTGTEAFF
NA | TRBJ2-3 | TRBD2 | TRBV29-1 | TGCAGCGCCCGGGGTCGCCTAGCGGGGGCTACAGATACGCAGTATTTT | CSARGRLAGATDTQYF
NA | TRBJ2-5 | NA | TRBV2 | TGTGCCAGCAGTGAACAAAAGGCAGAGACCCAGTACTTC | CASSEQKAETQYF
few | TRBJ1-2 | NA | TRBV5-1 | TGCGCCAGCAGCACATCTTCGAACCTAGGCTATGGCTACACCTTC | CASSTSSNLGYGYTF
NA | TRBJ1-1 | NA | TRBV4-1 | TGCGCCAGCAGCCTAACAGCGAGTGAAGAAGCTTTCTTT | CASSLTASEEAFF
few | TRBJ2-2 | TRBD1 | TRBV11-3 | TGTGCCAGCAGGGGGACAGGCGGGGAGCTGTTTTTT | CASRGTGGELFF
many | TRBJ1-2 | TRBD1 | TRBV15 | TGTGCCACCAGCACATTCGACAGGGCTTTTGGTGGCTACACCTTC | CATSTFDRAFGGYTF
few | TRBJ2-3 | TRBD1 | TRBV12-3/TRBV12-4 | TGTGCCAGCGCGGGACAGGGGTGGACAGATACGCAGTATTTT | CASAGQGWTDTQYF
many | TRBJ1-6 | NA | TRBV27 | TGTGCCAGCACGGATTCACCCCTCCACTTT | CASTDSPLHF
NA | TRBJ2-7 | NA | TRBV27 | TGTGCCAGCAGTCCGGGGAGCGCCTACGAGCAGTACTTC | CASSPGSAYEQYF
few | TRBJ2-1 | NA | TRBV18 | TGTGCCAGCTCAGGGGGCAGTCGCAATGAGCAGTTCTTC | CASSGGSRNEQFF
NA | TRBJ2-1 | NA | TRBV20-1 | TGCAGTGCCGCCCCGGACTGGGGGAATGAGCAGTTCTTC | CSAAPDWGNEQFF
few | TRBJ1-1 | NA | TRBV7-9 | TGTGCCATACTGACAGGCCCAATGAACACTGAAGCTTTCTTT | CAILTGPMNTEAFF
NA | TRBJ2-1 | NA | TRBV9 | TGTGCCAGCAGCGTAGAGCCGTTCCTGGATGAGCAGTTCTTC | CASSVEPFLDEQFF
once | TRBJ2-7 | NA | TRBV18 | TGTGCCAGCTCACCGGCAGCAGTCGGGGAGCAGTACTTC | CASSPAAVGEQYF
NA | TRBJ1-2 | NA | TRBV2 | TGTGCCAGCAGTGAGGGACGGGGGATCTATGGCTACACCTTC | CASSEGRGIYGYTF
few | TRBJ1-6 | NA | TRBV4-3 | TGCGCCAGCAGCCAAGTCGGAGGATCCTATAATTCACCCCTCCACTTT | CASSQVGGSYNSPLHF
few | TRBJ2-7 | TRBD1 | TRBV7-2 | TGTGCCAGCAGATTAGAGCAGGGGGCAGGCGAGCAGTACTTC | CASRLEQGAGEQYF
many | TRBJ1-2 | NA | TRBV4-3 | TGCGCCAGCAGCCAAGGGGTTACCTATGGCTACACCTTC | CASSQGVTYGYTF
few | TRBJ1-5 | TRBD1 | TRBV18 | TGTGCCAGCTCACCAAACACAGGGGATCAGCCCCAGCATTTT | CASSPNTGDQPQHF
few | TRBJ2-5 | TRBD2 | TRBV25-1 | TGTGCCAGCAGTAAGCGGGGGGCCAGGTACCAAGAGACCCAGTACTTC | CASSKRGARYQETQYF
NA | TRBJ2-1 | TRBD2 | TRBV20-1 | TGCAGTGCTGGACCCCGGGGGGGACCCTCCTACAATGAGCAGTTCTTC | CSAGPRGGPSYNEQFF
few | TRBJ2-1 | NA | TRBV9 | TGTGCCAGCAGCGTCGGGCCCGGCGAGGATGAGCAGTTCTTC | CASSVGPGEDEQFF
few | TRBJ2-3 | NA | TRBV6-2/TRBV6-3 | TGTGCCAGCAGTTTCCTCGAATCGGGACTCAAATATTTT | CASSFLESGLKYF
NA | TRBJ2-3 | TRBD2 | TRBV6-5 | TGTGCCAGCAGTTACCAAGCCAGCGGGGGCACAGATACGCAGTATTTT | CASSYQASGGTDTQYF
few | TRBJ2-2 | TRBD1 | TRBV6-5 | TGTGCCAGCAGTTACCGCTGGGACAGGTGGACCGGGGAGCTGTTTTTT | CASSYRWDRWTGELFF